This T cell receptor beta chain emerged from a study of blood T cell repertoires in COVID-19. Individuals aged roughly 18 to 95 years were recruited from about two dozen US areas. Cohort assignment relied on participant-reported clinical history. The study counted Cohort 3 donors as recovered given two negative PCRs, clearance, or symptom resolution. With V trimmed by 0 bases and J by 5 bases, 6 bases remained unmatched. The CDR3 is made up of 15 amino acids. Germline V gene lookup returns CDR1 SGHNT and CDR2 YYREEE (reference sequence). TCRdb's copy holds only in-frame clones and misses some; the assay was immunoSEQ multiplex PCR. The table lists roughly 300,000 clones, about 88% of them singletons.

Sequencing was done on a sample of PBMCs or T cells enriched from blood (not recorded which). This chain joins TRBV5-4 and TRBJ1-2, with 8 positions matching TRBD1. This TCR came from a woman aged 25 to 45 who had recovered from COVID-19. The CDR3 DNA reads TGTGCCAGCAGCTTGGCCGGGAACAGGGGGTATGGCTACACCTTC. Its translation: CASSLAGNRGYGYTF. Combining the CDR3 with reference TRBV5-4 and TRBJ1-2 gives the whole variable domain ETGVTQSPTHLIKTRGQQVTLRCSSQSGHNTVSWYQQALGQGPQFIFQYYREEENGRGNFPPRFSGLQFPNYSSELNVNALELDDSALYLCASSLAGNRGYGYTFGSGTRLTVV.